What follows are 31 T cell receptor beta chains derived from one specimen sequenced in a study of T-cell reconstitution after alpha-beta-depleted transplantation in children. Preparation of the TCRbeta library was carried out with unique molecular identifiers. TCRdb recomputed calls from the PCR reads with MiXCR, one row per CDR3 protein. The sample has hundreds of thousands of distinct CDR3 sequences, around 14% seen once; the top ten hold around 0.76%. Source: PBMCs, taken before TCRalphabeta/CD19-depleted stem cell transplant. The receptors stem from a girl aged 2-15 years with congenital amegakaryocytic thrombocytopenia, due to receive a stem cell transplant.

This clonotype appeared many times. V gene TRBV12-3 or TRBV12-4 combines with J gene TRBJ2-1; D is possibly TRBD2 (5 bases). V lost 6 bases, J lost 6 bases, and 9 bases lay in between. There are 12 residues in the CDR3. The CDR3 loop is CASSPGSNEQFF. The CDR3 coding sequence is TGTGCCAGCAGCCCGGGGTCCAATGAGCAGTTCTTC.

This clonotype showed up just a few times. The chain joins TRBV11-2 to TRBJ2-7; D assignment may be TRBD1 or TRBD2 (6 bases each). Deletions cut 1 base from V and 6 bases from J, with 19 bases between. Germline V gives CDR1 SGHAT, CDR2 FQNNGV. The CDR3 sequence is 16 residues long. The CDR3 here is CASSLVPTGALGEQYF. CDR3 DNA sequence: TGTGCCAGCAGCTTAGTGCCGACGGGGGCTCTGGGCGAGCAGTACTTC.

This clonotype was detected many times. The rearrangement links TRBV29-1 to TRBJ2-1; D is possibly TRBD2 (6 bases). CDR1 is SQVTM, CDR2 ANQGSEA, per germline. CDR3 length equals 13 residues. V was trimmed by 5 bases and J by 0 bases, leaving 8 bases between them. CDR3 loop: CSVYGGSYNEQFF. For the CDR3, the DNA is TGCAGCGTTTACGGGGGCTCCTACAATGAGCAGTTCTTC.

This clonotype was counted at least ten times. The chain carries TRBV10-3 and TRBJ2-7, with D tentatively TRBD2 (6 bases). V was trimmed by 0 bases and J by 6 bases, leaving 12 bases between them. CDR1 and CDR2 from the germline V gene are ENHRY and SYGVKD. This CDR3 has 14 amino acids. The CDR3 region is CAISESGTWGEQYF. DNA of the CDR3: TGTGCCATCAGTGAGTCCGGGACTTGGGGCGAGCAGTACTTC.

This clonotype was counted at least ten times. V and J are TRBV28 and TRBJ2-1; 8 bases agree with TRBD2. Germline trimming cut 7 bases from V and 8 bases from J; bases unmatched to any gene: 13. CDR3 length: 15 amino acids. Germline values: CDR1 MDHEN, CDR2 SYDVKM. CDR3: CASTYSRLATDEQFF. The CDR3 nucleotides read TGTGCCAGCACCTACTCTAGACTAGCGACGGATGAGCAGTTCTTC.

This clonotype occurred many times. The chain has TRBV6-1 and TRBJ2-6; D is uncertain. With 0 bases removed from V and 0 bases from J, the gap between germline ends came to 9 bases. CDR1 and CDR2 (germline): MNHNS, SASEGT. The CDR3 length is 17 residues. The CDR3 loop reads CASSEAHKISGANVLTF. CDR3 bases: TGTGCCAGCAGTGAAGCGCATAAAATCTCTGGGGCCAACGTCCTGACTTTC.

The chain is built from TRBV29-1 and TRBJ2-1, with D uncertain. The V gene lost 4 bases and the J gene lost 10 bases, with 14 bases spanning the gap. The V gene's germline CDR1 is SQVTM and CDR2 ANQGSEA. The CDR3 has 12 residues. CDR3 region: CSVGGGEREQFF. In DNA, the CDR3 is TGCAGCGTTGGAGGTGGGGAACGGGAGCAGTTCTTC.

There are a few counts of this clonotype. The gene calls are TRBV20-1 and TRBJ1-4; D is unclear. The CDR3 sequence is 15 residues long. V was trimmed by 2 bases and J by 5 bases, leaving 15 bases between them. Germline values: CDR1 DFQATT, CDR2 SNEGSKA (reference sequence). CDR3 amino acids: CSARPKTGPNEKLFF. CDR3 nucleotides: TGCAGTGCTAGACCGAAGACGGGCCCAAATGAAAAACTGTTTTTT.

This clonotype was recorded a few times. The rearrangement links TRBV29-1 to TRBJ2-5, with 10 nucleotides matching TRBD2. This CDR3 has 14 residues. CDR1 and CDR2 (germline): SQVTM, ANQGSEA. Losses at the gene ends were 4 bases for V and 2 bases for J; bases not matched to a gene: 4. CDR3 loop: CSVGLAGHQETQYF. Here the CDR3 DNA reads TGCAGCGTTGGACTAGCGGGCCATCAAGAGACCCAGTACTTC.

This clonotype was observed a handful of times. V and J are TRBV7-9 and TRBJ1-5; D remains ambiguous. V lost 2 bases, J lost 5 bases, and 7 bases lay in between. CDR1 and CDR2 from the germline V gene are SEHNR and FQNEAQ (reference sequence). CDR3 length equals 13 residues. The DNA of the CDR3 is TGTGCCAGCAGCTTAAGGCTCGATCAGCCCCAGCATTTT. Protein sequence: CASSLRLDQPQHF.

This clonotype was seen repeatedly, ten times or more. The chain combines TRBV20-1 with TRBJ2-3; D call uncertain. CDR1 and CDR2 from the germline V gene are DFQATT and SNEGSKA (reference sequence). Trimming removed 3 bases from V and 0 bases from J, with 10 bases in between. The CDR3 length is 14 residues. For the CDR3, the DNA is TGCAGTGCTAGTTTCTCCGGGAGCACAGATACGCAGTATTTT. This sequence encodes CSASFSGSTDTQYF.

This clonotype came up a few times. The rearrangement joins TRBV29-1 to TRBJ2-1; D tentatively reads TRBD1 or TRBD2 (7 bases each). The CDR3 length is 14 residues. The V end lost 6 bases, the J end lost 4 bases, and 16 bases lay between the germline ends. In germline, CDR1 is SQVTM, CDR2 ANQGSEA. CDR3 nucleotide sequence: TGCAGCGTACCCCGACAGGGAGGGTACAATGAGCAGTTCTTC. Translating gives CSVPRQGGYNEQFF.

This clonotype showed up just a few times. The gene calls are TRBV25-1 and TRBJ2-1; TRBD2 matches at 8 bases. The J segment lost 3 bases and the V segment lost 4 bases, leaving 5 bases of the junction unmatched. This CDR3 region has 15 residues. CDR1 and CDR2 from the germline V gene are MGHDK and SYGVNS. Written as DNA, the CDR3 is TGTGCCAGCAGTGGCAGCGGGAGTCTCTACAATGAGCAGTTCTTC. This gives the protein CASSGSGSLYNEQFF.

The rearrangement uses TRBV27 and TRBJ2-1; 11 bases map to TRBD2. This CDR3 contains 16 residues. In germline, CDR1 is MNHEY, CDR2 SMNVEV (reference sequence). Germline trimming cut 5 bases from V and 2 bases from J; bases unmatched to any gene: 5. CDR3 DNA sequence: TGTGCCAGCAGTCCGGGGACTAGCGGTACCTACAATGAGCAGTTCTTC. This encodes CASSPGTSGTYNEQFF.

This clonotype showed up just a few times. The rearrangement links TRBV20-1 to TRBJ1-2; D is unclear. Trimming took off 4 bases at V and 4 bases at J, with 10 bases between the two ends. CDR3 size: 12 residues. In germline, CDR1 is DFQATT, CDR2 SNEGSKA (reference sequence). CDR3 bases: TGCAGTGCTATGCGGCAAATCTATGGCTACACCTTC. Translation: CSAMRQIYGYTF.

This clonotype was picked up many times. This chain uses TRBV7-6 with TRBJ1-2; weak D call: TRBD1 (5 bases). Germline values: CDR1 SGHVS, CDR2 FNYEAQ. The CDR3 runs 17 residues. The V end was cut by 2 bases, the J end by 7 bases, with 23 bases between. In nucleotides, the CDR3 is TGTGCCAGCAGCTTAAGCCTACCGGGACTCTCAGGCTCTGGCTACACCTTC. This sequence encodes CASSLSLPGLSGSGYTF.

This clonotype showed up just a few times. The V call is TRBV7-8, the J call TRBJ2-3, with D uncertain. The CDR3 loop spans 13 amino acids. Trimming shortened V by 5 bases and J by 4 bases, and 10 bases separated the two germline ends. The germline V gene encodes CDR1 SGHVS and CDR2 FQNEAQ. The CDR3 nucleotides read TGTGCCAGCAGCAAATATGTGTCAGATACGCAGTATTTT. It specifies CASSKYVSDTQYF.

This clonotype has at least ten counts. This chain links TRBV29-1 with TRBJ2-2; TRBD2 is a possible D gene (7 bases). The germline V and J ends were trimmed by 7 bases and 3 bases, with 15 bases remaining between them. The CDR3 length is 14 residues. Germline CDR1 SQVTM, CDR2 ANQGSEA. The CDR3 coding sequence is TGCAGCGGGCGGGGGCGCATCGACACCGGGGAGCTGTTTTTT. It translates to CSGRGRIDTGELFF.

The CDR3 here is CAWMGSWGYTF. Written as DNA, the CDR3 is TGTGCCTGGATGGGCAGCTGGGGCTACACCTTC. The chain combines TRBV30 with TRBJ1-2; unclear D gene. Germline V gene sequence: CDR1 GTSNPN, CDR2 SVGIG (reference sequence). V lost 4 bases and J 8 bases, leaving 11 bases between the germline ends. The CDR3 is 11 residues long.

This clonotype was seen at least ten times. CDR3 residues: CASSLRGLGYNEQFF. The CDR3 DNA follows: TGCGCCAGCAGCTTGCGTGGGTTAGGCTACAATGAGCAGTTCTTC. The chain carries TRBV5-1 and TRBJ2-1, with D unresolved. V was clipped by 1 base and J by 3 bases, with 11 bases between them. The germline V gene has CDR1 SGHRS and CDR2 YFSETQ. The CDR3 is 15 residues long.

As DNA, the CDR3 is TGTGCCAGCAGCTGGGACGGCAATCGGAACAATGAGCAGTTCTTC. It encodes CASSWDGNRNNEQFF. The rearrangement links TRBV7-9 to TRBJ2-1, with D possibly called TRBD1 or TRBD2 (5 bases each). Germline lookup yields CDR1 SEHNR and CDR2 FQNEAQ (reference sequence). This CDR3 region has 15 residues. V lost 4 bases, J lost 5 bases, and 15 bases lay in between.

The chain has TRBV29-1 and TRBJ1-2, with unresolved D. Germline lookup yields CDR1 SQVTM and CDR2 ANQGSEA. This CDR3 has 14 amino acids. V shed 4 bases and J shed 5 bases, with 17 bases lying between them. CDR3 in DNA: TGCAGCGTTGGGGAAGAGGCGGTGGGGTATGGCTACACCTTC. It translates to CSVGEEAVGYGYTF.

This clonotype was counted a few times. Written as DNA, the CDR3 is TGTGCCAGCAGCCACACCAGGGGAAGCTACGAGCAGTACTTC. Translation gives CASSHTRGSYEQYF. The gene calls are TRBV3-1 and TRBJ2-7, with a weak D call TRBD1 (6 bases). V was shortened by 3 bases and J by 3 bases, with 12 bases between the two germline ends. The CDR3 consists of 14 residues. Germline V gene data show CDR1 as LGHDT and CDR2 as YNNKEL (reference sequence).

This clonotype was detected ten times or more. The CDR3 nucleotides are TGCGCCAGCAGCTTGTCACAGGGCGACACCGGGGAGCTGTTTTTT. Translation: CASSLSQGDTGELFF. The rearrangement links TRBV5-1 to TRBJ2-2; D is possibly TRBD1 (6 bases). Germline-derived CDR1 and CDR2 are SGHRS and YFSETQ. This CDR3 has 15 residues. Trimming removed 1 base from V and 3 bases from J, with 10 bases in between. Drawing the rest from reference TRBV5-1 and TRBJ2-2, the complete variable domain is KAGVTQTPRYLIKTRGQQVTLSCSPISGHRSVSWYQQTPGQGLQFLFEYFSETQRNKGNFPGRFSGRQFSNSRSEMNVSTLELGDSALYLCASSLSQGDTGELFFGEGSRLTVL.

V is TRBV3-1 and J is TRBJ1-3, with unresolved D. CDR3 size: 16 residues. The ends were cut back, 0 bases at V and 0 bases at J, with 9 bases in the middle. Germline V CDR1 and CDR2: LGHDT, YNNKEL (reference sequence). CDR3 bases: TGTGCCAGCAGCCAAGAACGAGGGAGCTCTGGAAACACCATATATTTT. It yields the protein CASSQERGSSGNTIYF. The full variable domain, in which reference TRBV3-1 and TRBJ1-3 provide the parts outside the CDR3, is DTAVSQTPKYLVTQMGNDKSIKCEQNLGHDTMYWYKQDSKKFLKIMFSYNNKELIINETVPNRFSPKSPDKAHLNLHINSLELGDSAVYFCASSQERGSSGNTIYFGEGSWLTVV.

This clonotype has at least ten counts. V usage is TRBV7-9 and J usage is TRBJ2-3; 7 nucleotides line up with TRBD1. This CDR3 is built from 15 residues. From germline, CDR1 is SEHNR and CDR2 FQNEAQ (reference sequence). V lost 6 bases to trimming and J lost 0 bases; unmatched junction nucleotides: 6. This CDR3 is CASRTDRSSTDTQYF. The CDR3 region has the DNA TGTGCCAGCAGAACGGACAGGTCTAGCACAGATACGCAGTATTTT.

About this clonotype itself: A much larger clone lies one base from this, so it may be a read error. The CDR3 DNA reads as TGTGCCAGCAGTGTACAGGGGCTAGACGCCATATATTTT. Amino acids: CASSVQGLDAIYF. J is TRBJ1-3 and V is TRBV12-3 or TRBV12-4; 7 nucleotides align to TRBD1. Trimming removed 5 bases from V and 11 bases from J; junction bases left unmatched: 9. The CDR3 totals 13 residues.

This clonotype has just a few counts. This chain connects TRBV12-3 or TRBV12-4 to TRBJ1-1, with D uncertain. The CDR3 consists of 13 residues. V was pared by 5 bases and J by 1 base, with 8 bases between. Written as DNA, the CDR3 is TGTGCCAGCAGTAAAGCCTCGAACACTGAAGCTTTCTTT. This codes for CASSKASNTEAFF.

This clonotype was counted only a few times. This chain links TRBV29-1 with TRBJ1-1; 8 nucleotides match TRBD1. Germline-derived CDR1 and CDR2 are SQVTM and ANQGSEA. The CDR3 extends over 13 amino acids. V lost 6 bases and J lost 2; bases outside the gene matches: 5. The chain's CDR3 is CSVQTGVNTEAFF. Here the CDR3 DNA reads TGCAGCGTGCAGACAGGGGTCAACACTGAAGCTTTCTTT.

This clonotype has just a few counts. CDR3 sequence: CASSEGGAQPQHF. The CDR3 region has the DNA TGTGCCAGCAGTGAAGGAGGGGCCCAGCCCCAGCATTTT. The chain recombines TRBV6-1 with TRBJ1-5, with a possible D match to TRBD1 (5 bases). The CDR3 consists of 13 residues. CDR1 is MNHNS, CDR2 SASEGT, per germline. Deletions cut 1 base from V and 7 bases from J, with 8 bases between.

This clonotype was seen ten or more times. This chain's CDR3 is CSITNPQTGVVEQYF. For the CDR3, the DNA is TGCAGCATCACAAACCCTCAGACAGGGGTGGTCGAGCAGTACTTC. J is TRBJ2-7 and V is TRBV29-1; 8 bases align to TRBD1. J lost 6 bases, V lost 8 bases, and 18 bases had no gene match. Germline CDR1 reads SQVTM; CDR2 reads ANQGSEA. The CDR3 consists of 15 residues.